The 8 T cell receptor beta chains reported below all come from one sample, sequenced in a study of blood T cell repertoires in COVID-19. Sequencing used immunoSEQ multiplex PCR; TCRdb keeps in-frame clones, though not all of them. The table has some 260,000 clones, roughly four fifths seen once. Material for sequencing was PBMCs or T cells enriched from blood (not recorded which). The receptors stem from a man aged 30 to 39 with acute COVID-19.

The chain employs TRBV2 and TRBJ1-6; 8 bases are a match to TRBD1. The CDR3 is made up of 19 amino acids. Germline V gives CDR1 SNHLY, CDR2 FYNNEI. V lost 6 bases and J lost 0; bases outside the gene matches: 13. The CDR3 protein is CASSSGQGALSSYNSPLHF. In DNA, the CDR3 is TGTGCCAGCAGCTCCGGACAGGGCGCGCTTAGCTCCTATAATTCACCCCTCCACTTT.

The CDR3 sequence: CASSPGTGGKKLFF. The CDR3 coding sequence is TGTGCCAGCAGTCCCGGGACAGGGGGGAAAAAACTGTTTTTT. The chain uses TRBV2 and TRBJ1-4; 11 positions match TRBD1. Germline loops: CDR1 SNHLY, CDR2 FYNNEI. The V and J ends lost 5 bases and 9 bases, in that order; junction bases with no gene match: 5. The CDR3 length is 14 residues. Full variable domain (remainder filled in from reference TRBV2 and TRBJ1-4): EPEVTQTPSHQVTQMGQEVILRCVPISNHLYFYWYRQILGQKVEFLVSFYNNEISEKSEIFDDQFSVERPDGSNFTLKIRSTKLEDSAMYFCASSPGTGGKKLFFGSGTQLSVL.

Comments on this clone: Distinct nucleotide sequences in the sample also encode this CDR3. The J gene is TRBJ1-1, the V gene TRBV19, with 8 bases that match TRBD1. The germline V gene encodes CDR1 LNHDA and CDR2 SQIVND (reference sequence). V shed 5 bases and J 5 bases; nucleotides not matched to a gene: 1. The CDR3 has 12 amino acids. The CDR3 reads CASSQGATEAFF. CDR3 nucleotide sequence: TGTGCCAGTAGTCAGGGGGCGACTGAAGCTTTCTTT.

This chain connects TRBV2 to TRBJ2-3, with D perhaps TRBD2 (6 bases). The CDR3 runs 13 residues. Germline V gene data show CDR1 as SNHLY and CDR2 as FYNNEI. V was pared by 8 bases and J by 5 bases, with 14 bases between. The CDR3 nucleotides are TGTGCCAGCCTCCCGGGGGAGGTAGATACGCAGTATTTT. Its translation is CASLPGEVDTQYF.

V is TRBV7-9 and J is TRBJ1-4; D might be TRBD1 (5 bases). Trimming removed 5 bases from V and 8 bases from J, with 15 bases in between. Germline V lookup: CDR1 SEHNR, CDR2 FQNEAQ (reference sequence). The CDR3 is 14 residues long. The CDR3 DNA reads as TGTGCCAGCAGCCCCCAGTGGGGGGGGGAAAAACTGTTTTTT. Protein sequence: CASSPQWGGEKLFF.

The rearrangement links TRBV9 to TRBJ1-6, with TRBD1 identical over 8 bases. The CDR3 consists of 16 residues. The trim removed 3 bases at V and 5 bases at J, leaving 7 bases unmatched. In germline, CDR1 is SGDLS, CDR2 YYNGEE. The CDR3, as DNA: TGTGCCAGCAGCGCACCAGGGGGCGAGGATAATTCACCCCTCCACTTT. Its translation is CASSAPGGEDNSPLHF.

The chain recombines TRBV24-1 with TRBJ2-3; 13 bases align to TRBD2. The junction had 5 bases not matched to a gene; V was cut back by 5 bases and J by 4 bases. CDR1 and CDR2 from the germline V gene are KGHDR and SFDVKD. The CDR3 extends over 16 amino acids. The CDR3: CATSAPGLAGSDTQYF. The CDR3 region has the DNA TGTGCCACCAGTGCCCCGGGACTAGCGGGGTCAGATACGCAGTATTTT.

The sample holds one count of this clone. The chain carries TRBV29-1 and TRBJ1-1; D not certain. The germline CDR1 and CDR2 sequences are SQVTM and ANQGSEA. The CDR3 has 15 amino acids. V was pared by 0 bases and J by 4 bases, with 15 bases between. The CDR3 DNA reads TGCAGCGTTGAAGAGGTCGGGGTAATAGCCACTGAAGCTTTCTTT. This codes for CSVEEVGVIATEAFF.